This section outlines one TCR beta chain sequence together with its context. The data are from a study of blood T cell repertoires in COVID-19. About the research overall: There were acute and convalescent COVID-19 samples, and they came from the United States, Italy and Spain. In each case, the material was cDNA or gDNA derived from T cells, B-cell-depleted T cells, or PBMCs.

The junction had 7 bases not matched to a gene; V was cut back by 0 bases and J by 0 bases. CDR1 and CDR2 (germline): SGHRS, YFSETQ. The length of the CDR3 is 17 residues. Produced via immunoSEQ multiplex PCR; TCRdb's table is partial and in-frame only. The data hold around 100,000 clones, with 70% to 90% observed a single time. The J gene is TRBJ2-3, the V gene TRBV5-1; 7 bases are a match to TRBD2. This sequence originates from a human donor in a cohort sampled during active COVID-19. The sequenced material came from peripheral blood. CDR3 in DNA: TGCGCCAGCAGCTTGGAAGGGAGGGGATTCAGCACAGATACGCAGTATTTT. Translating gives CASSLEGRGFSTDTQYF.